This entry lists 18 T cell receptor beta chains sequenced from one sample in a study of beta chain features in type 1 diabetes. Whole-study findings and limits: TCRB CDR3s from Type 1 diabetes patients were moderately but significantly shorter in all four CD4+ subsets.

Sequenced material consisted of expressed TCRB transcripts (all of the isolated RNA was reverse transcribed). Generated by immunoSEQ multiplex PCR, the TCRdb table keeps only in-frame clones and is missing some. The sample shows fewer than 45,000 clones, 60% to 75% of them seen only once. These receptors have no identified antigens. Sequences were obtained from Tregs from blood. These receptors were taken from a man aged 25 to 40 with type 1 diabetes. Some clones in this sample may be carry-over from other donors' samples.

The V call is TRBV5-1, the J call TRBJ2-5; TRBD2 aligns across 8 bases. Trimming took 4 bases from V and 5 from J; bases not matched to a gene: 7. Per germline, CDR1 SGHRS and CDR2 YFSETQ. The CDR3 sequence is 14 residues long. The CDR3 nucleotides are TGCGCCAGCAGCGAAACGGGGGGGCGGGAGACCCAGTACTTC. Its protein product is CASSETGGRETQYF.

V and J are TRBV6-4 and TRBJ2-2; tentatively, D is TRBD2 (6 bases). The V end was cut by 3 bases, the J end by 1 base, with 6 bases between. Per the germline V gene, CDR1 is MRHNA and CDR2 is SNTAGT. The CDR3 is 14 residues long. CDR3 in amino acids: CASSDSGNTGELFF. The CDR3 coding sequence is TGTGCCAGCAGTGATAGCGGGAACACCGGGGAGCTGTTTTTT.

V and J are TRBV6-5 and TRBJ2-2; the match to TRBD2 covers 7 bases. This CDR3 has 13 amino acids. V shed 6 bases, J shed 8 bases, and the junction held 6 bases outside the gene matches. Germline CDR1 and CDR2: MNHEY and SVGAGI. The CDR3 protein is CASRTFSGGELFF. The DNA of the CDR3 is TGTGCCAGCAGGACCTTTAGCGGGGGGGAGCTGTTTTTT.

The chain couples TRBV7-3 to TRBJ2-5; D is unclear. This CDR3 has 13 amino acids. Germline CDR1 reads SGHTA; CDR2 reads FQGTGA. V lost 11 bases and J lost 9, with 22 bases in between. The CDR3 here is CAPSGADSYAQYF. DNA of the CDR3: TGTGCCCCCTCGGGTGCAGACTCGTACGCCCAGTACTTC.

A few counts support this clone. The chain has TRBV2 and TRBJ2-3; D remains unclear. CDR1 SNHLY and CDR2 FYNNEI come from the germline V gene. The V end lost 8 bases, the J end lost 1 base, and 10 bases lay between the germline ends. The CDR3 consists of 13 residues. Here the CDR3 DNA reads TGTGCCAGCCAGCGAGGAGGCACAGATACGCAGTATTTT. It encodes CASQRGGTDTQYF.

The chain couples TRBV29-1 to TRBJ2-2, with D possibly matching TRBD2 (6 bases). This CDR3 region has 14 residues. The germline V and J ends were trimmed by 5 bases and 1 base, with 11 bases remaining between them. Germline V gives CDR1 SQVTM, CDR2 ANQGSEA. The DNA for the CDR3 is TGCAGCGTTCTGACGGAGGGGAACACCGGGGAGCTGTTTTTT. This translates into CSVLTEGNTGELFF.

V usage is TRBV19 and J usage is TRBJ2-3; D unclear. The germline V gene encodes CDR1 LNHDA and CDR2 SQIVND (reference sequence). The V gene lost 6 bases and the J gene lost 6 bases, with 16 bases spanning the gap. The CDR3 sequence is 14 residues long. CDR3 loop: CASSPGDHVDTQYF. DNA for the CDR3: TGTGCCAGTAGCCCCGGAGACCACGTCGATACGCAGTATTTT.

This chain uses TRBV2 with TRBJ2-2, with unresolved D. The germline gives CDR1 SNHLY, CDR2 FYNNEI. Trimming stripped 7 bases from V and 1 base from J, with 4 bases between. The CDR3 runs 12 residues. CDR3 nucleotides: TGTGCCAGCACGCGGAACACCGGGGAGCTGTTTTTT. Its translation: CASTRNTGELFF.

There are a few counts of this clone. This chain uses TRBV7-2 with TRBJ1-6, with 7 bases matching TRBD1. The germline V gene encodes CDR1 SGHTA and CDR2 FQGNSA. CDR3 length equals 18 residues. After removal of 1 base from V and 10 bases from J, the junction contained 16 bases not matched to a gene. Written as DNA, the CDR3 is TGTGCCAGCAGCTTAGATAGTAGTGGGGGCAGGGGGAAATCACCCCTCCACTTT. It codes for CASSLDSSGGRGKSPLHF. Filled out from reference TRBV7-2 and TRBJ1-6, the complete variable domain reads GAGVSQSPSNKVTEKGKDVELRCDPISGHTALYWYRQSLGQGLEFLIYFQGNSAPDKSGLPSDRFSAERTGGSVSTLTIQRTQQEDSAVYLCASSLDSSGGRGKSPLHFGNGTRLTVT.

This chain uses TRBV5-1 with TRBJ2-1, with 9 bases matching TRBD1. Germline CDR1 reads SGHRS; CDR2 reads YFSETQ. V lost 6 bases, J lost 7 bases, and 8 bases stayed unmatched. This CDR3 has 14 residues. CDR3 amino acids: CASTGTGPHNEQFF. The CDR3 nucleotides are TGCGCCAGCACCGGGACAGGGCCTCATAATGAGCAGTTCTTC.

The chain couples TRBV6-6 to TRBJ2-1; D ambiguous. The CDR3 loop spans 10 amino acids. In germline, CDR1 is MNHNY, CDR2 SVGAGI (reference sequence). The germline V and J ends were trimmed by 8 bases and 8 bases, with 7 bases remaining between them. The DNA for the CDR3 is TGTGCCAGCGGCCTGGATGAGCAGTTCTTC. This translates into CASGLDEQFF.

This rearrangement joins TRBV5-4 to TRBJ1-2; 7 bases are shared with TRBD1. CDR1 SGHNT and CDR2 YYREEE come from the germline V gene (reference sequence). This CDR3 is 14 amino acids long. V was pared by 4 bases and J by 4 bases, with 7 bases of the junction left unmatched. CDR3 nucleotide sequence: TGTGCCAGCAGCCTCATTCAGGGGGGCTATGGCTACACCTTC. It codes for CASSLIQGGYGYTF.

The rearrangement links TRBV7-2 to TRBJ1-1, with 7 nucleotides matching TRBD1. The CDR3 has 13 amino acids. Germline CDR1 is SGHTA and CDR2 is FQGNSA. J gave up 7 bases and V 4 bases, and 6 bases lay outside the gene matches. In DNA, the CDR3 is TGTGCCAGCAGCTCCCGGACAGGTGGTGAAGCTTTCTTT. As protein: CASSSRTGGEAFF. The complete variable domain, with remaining parts taken from reference TRBV7-2 and TRBJ1-1, reads GAGVSQSPSNKVTEKGKDVELRCDPISGHTALYWYRQSLGQGLEFLIYFQGNSAPDKSGLPSDRFSAERTGGSVSTLTIQRTQQEDSAVYLCASSSRTGGEAFFGQGTRLTVV.

This clone turned up a few times. The J gene is TRBJ2-7, the V gene TRBV11-1; possibly TRBD2 for D (5 bases). CDR3 length: 15 amino acids. V was pared by 5 bases and J by 3 bases, with 17 bases between. Per germline, CDR1 SGHAT and CDR2 FQDESV (reference sequence). CDR3 loop: CASSPNLDSSYEQYF. Here the CDR3 DNA reads TGTGCCAGCAGCCCCAATTTGGACTCCAGCTACGAGCAGTACTTC.

This chain joins TRBV7-8 and TRBJ2-7; 7 nucleotides align to TRBD2. With V trimmed by 3 bases and J by 0 bases, 5 bases remained unmatched. Germline V gene lookup returns CDR1 SGHVS and CDR2 FQNEAQ. The CDR3 totals 15 residues. The DNA for the CDR3 is TGTGCCAGCAGCTTCTTGGGCGGGGGCTCCTACGAGCAGTACTTC. This encodes CASSFLGGGSYEQYF.

In its sample, this clone was seen once. The CDR3 region has the DNA TGTGCCAGCAGCGTAGGGGACAGCACCAGAGATTATAACTATGGCTACACCTTC. Translating gives CASSVGDSTRDYNYGYTF. This rearrangement joins TRBV9 to TRBJ1-2, with 7 positions matching TRBD1. Looked up from germline, CDR1 is SGDLS and CDR2 is YYNGEE. The V and J ends lost 0 bases and 1 base, in that order; junction bases with no gene match: 12. This CDR3 contains 18 residues.

The chain employs TRBV5-1 and TRBJ1-1; D uncertain. The germline V gene encodes CDR1 SGHRS and CDR2 YFSETQ. This CDR3 spans 13 amino acids. V was clipped by 4 bases and J by 0 bases, with 7 bases between them. The CDR3: CASSPVMNTEAFF. In nucleotides, the CDR3 is TGCGCCAGCAGCCCTGTAATGAACACTGAAGCTTTCTTT.

This clone has more than one count but fewer than ten. This sequence joins TRBV7-6 and TRBJ1-6; the D is unclear. CDR1 SGHVS and CDR2 FNYEAQ come from the germline V gene. The CDR3 contains 12 residues. The V gene lost 6 bases and the J gene lost 8 bases, with 8 bases spanning the gap. The CDR3 bases are TGTGCCAGCAGTTCAAATGATTCACCCCTCCACTTT. This sequence encodes CASSSNDSPLHF.